This T cell receptor beta chain was profiled in a study of T cell clones after liver transplantation. This CDR3 is built from 13 residues. With 4 bases removed from V and 4 bases from J, the gap between germline ends came to 11 bases. Per the germline V gene, CDR1 is SGHRS and CDR2 is YFSETQ. This table comes from immunoSEQ multiplex PCR, and its TCRdb copy is limited to in-frame clones, with some not included. The data contain tens of thousands of clones, 75% to 85% of them singletons. Unstimulated PBMCs were sorted into CD3+CD4+ and CD3+CD8+ populations. J is TRBJ1-1 and V is TRBV5-1; perhaps TRBD1 as D (5 bases). The TCR comes from a human patient who received a liver transplant. Some T cells may arise from the graft donor. This material consisted of CD4+ T cells from blood, taken 12 months after liver transplant. The CDR3 loop is CASSAQGSTEAFF. CDR3 DNA sequence: TGCGCCAGCAGCGCCCAGGGAAGCACTGAAGCTTTCTTT.